The 16 T cell receptor beta chains below were found in one sample sequenced in a study of T cell responses to AZD1222 COVID-19 vaccine. Using immunoSEQ multiplex PCR, the repertoire was profiled, and TCRdb retains in-frame clones only, with some absent. The sample has 150,000 or so clones; about 92% are singletons. Material: peripheral blood, obtained on day 0 of AZD1222 vaccination. These receptors all come from an adult in good health.

The V and J genes are TRBV29-1 and TRBJ2-7, with D unresolved. V was clipped by 4 bases and J by 2 bases, with 9 bases between them. The CDR3 has 12 amino acids. Per germline, CDR1 SQVTM and CDR2 ANQGSEA. The CDR3 loop is CSVVSAAYEQYF. In nucleotides, the CDR3 is TGCAGCGTTGTAAGCGCCGCCTACGAGCAGTACTTC.

The V and J genes are TRBV6-2 or TRBV6-3 and TRBJ2-3; D unclear. CDR3 size: 14 residues. Per the germline V gene, CDR1 is MNHEY and CDR2 is SVGEGT. The ends were cut back, 2 bases at V and 5 bases at J, with 11 bases in the middle. The CDR3 nucleotides read TGTGCCAGCAGTTACAGGGTAGCAAGAGATACGCAGTATTTT. As protein: CASSYRVARDTQYF.

The V and J genes are TRBV19 and TRBJ1-1, with TRBD1 identical over 7 bases. The germline V gene has CDR1 LNHDA and CDR2 SQIVND (reference sequence). V was clipped by 8 bases and J by 11 bases; unmatched bases: 5. CDR3 length: 10 residues. The CDR3 sequence is CASAQGRAFF. Here the CDR3 DNA reads TGTGCCAGTGCACAGGGGAGGGCTTTCTTT.

The chain couples TRBV11-2 to TRBJ2-1; TRBD2 matches at 7 bases. Germline CDR1 reads SGHAT; CDR2 reads FQNNGV. This CDR3 contains 15 residues. Trimming at V came to 2 bases and at J to 8 bases, leaving 9 bases not matched to a gene. The CDR3 DNA reads TGTGCCAGCAGCTTAAGGTTTACTAGCGATTATGAGCAGTTCTTC. This sequence encodes CASSLRFTSDYEQFF.

V and J are TRBV30 and TRBJ1-2; D uncertain. The CDR3 is 15 residues long. V was trimmed by 1 base and J by 2 bases, leaving 14 bases between them. The germline V gene encodes CDR1 GTSNPN and CDR2 SVGIG (reference sequence). The CDR3 region is CAWSEELAPNYGYTF. In DNA form, the CDR3 reads TGTGCCTGGAGTGAGGAGCTGGCGCCAAACTATGGCTACACCTTC.

V is TRBV2 and J is TRBJ2-7; no clear D gene. Germline-derived CDR1 and CDR2 are SNHLY and FYNNEI. This CDR3 contains 12 residues. V lost 4 bases to trimming and J lost 3 bases, with 7 bases between them. The DNA of the CDR3 is TGTGCCAGCAGTGCACAGAACTACGAGCAGTACTTC. It specifies CASSAQNYEQYF.

V gene TRBV19 combines with J gene TRBJ2-3; no definite D call. Trimming stripped 3 bases from V and 3 bases from J, with 10 bases between. The CDR3 length is 14 residues. Germline V gives CDR1 LNHDA, CDR2 SQIVND (reference sequence). The DNA for the CDR3 is TGTGCCAGTAGTATTTCCCTGGTAACAGATACGCAGTATTTT. It yields the protein CASSISLVTDTQYF.

This sequence joins TRBV12-3 or TRBV12-4 and TRBJ2-7, with 7 bases fitting TRBD2. Unmatched junction bases numbered 1, after V lost 5 bases and J lost 0 bases. The CDR3 extends over 13 amino acids. CDR3 in amino acids: CASSGDYSYEQYF. In nucleotides, the CDR3 is TGTGCCAGCAGTGGGGACTACTCCTACGAGCAGTACTTC.

The gene calls are TRBV18 and TRBJ1-1, with D perhaps TRBD1 (5 bases). Germline V gene sequence: CDR1 KGHSH, CDR2 LQKENI. Trimming took 5 bases from V and 6 from J, leaving 13 bases between them. CDR3 length: 13 amino acids. This CDR3 is CASSGQGNAEAFF. CDR3 nucleotide sequence: TGTGCCAGCTCAGGTCAGGGAAATGCTGAAGCTTTCTTT. Combining the CDR3 with reference TRBV18 and TRBJ1-1 gives the whole variable domain NAGVMQNPRHLVRRRGQEARLRCSPMKGHSHVYWYRQLPEEGLKFMVYLQKENIIDESGMPKERFSAEFPKEGPSILRIQQVVRGDSAAYFCASSGQGNAEAFFGQGTRLTVV.

The chain links TRBV6-1 to TRBJ1-3; D remains ambiguous. The CDR3 runs to 15 residues. Trimming shortened V by 0 bases and J by 7 bases, and 13 bases separated the two germline ends. Germline V gives CDR1 MNHNS, CDR2 SASEGT. The CDR3 here is CASSEAFLGINTIYF. In DNA, the CDR3 is TGTGCCAGCAGTGAAGCCTTTTTGGGGATCAACACCATATATTTT.

The V call is TRBV11-3, the J call TRBJ2-2; the D gene is possibly TRBD1 (5 bases). The length of the CDR3 is 12 residues. Germline V gene lookup returns CDR1 SGHNT and CDR2 YENEEA. V lost 3 bases and J 13 bases, leaving 12 bases between the germline ends. CDR3 sequence (DNA): TGTGCCAGCAGCTTGGGGCGGACCCGGCTGTTTTTT. Residues: CASSLGRTRLFF.

This clone was seen once. This sequence joins TRBV9 and TRBJ1-4; weak D call: TRBD1 (5 bases). The ends were cut back, 1 base at V and 7 bases at J, with 11 bases in the middle. The CDR3 is 14 residues long. Germline-derived CDR1 and CDR2 are SGDLS and YYNGEE. The CDR3 nucleotides read TGTGCCAGCAGCGTAAGTCAGGGTCTTGAAAAACTGTTTTTT. Residues: CASSVSQGLEKLFF.

J is TRBJ2-1 and V is TRBV7-3; TRBD2 matches 14 bases. With 4 bases clipped from V and 8 bases from J, the junction kept 1 base outside the gene matches. The CDR3 is made up of 14 amino acids. CDR1 is SGHTA and CDR2 is FQGTGA in the germline V gene. CDR3 in amino acids: CASSSGLAGDEQFF. The CDR3 region has the DNA TGTGCCAGCAGCTCGGGACTAGCGGGAGATGAGCAGTTCTTC.

The chain employs TRBV4-1 and TRBJ2-2, with TRBD2 as a possible D gene (5 bases). This CDR3 contains 17 residues. V was pared by 3 bases and J by 1 base, with 15 bases between. Germline CDR1 MGHRA, CDR2 YSYEKL. CDR3 nucleotide sequence: TGCGCCAGCAGCCAGATAGGACTCCAGGAGAACACCGGGGAGCTGTTTTTT. Amino acid sequence: CASSQIGLQENTGELFF.

As to this clone: At one of its ends the junction is not consistent with the germline gene, which may arise from a read error. V gene TRBV6-2 or TRBV6-3 combines with J gene TRBJ2-3; 7 bases are a match to TRBD2. CDR1 is MNHEY and CDR2 is SVGEGT in the germline V gene. The CDR3 is 15 residues long. CDR3 sequence: CAISTWRESTDTQYF. CDR3 in DNA: TGTGCCATCAGTACCTGGCGGGAGAGTACAGATACGCAGTATTTT.

V and J are TRBV5-1 and TRBJ2-2; 7 bases match TRBD2. This CDR3 spans 19 amino acids. The germline gives CDR1 SGHRS, CDR2 YFSETQ. The V gene end was trimmed by 4 bases and the J gene end by 5 bases; junction bases not matched to a gene: 20. Here the CDR3 reads CASSPGGLGGSRRTGELFF. Here the CDR3 DNA reads TGCGCCAGCAGCCCGGGAGGTCTCGGCGGGAGTCGGCGAACCGGGGAGCTGTTTTTT.